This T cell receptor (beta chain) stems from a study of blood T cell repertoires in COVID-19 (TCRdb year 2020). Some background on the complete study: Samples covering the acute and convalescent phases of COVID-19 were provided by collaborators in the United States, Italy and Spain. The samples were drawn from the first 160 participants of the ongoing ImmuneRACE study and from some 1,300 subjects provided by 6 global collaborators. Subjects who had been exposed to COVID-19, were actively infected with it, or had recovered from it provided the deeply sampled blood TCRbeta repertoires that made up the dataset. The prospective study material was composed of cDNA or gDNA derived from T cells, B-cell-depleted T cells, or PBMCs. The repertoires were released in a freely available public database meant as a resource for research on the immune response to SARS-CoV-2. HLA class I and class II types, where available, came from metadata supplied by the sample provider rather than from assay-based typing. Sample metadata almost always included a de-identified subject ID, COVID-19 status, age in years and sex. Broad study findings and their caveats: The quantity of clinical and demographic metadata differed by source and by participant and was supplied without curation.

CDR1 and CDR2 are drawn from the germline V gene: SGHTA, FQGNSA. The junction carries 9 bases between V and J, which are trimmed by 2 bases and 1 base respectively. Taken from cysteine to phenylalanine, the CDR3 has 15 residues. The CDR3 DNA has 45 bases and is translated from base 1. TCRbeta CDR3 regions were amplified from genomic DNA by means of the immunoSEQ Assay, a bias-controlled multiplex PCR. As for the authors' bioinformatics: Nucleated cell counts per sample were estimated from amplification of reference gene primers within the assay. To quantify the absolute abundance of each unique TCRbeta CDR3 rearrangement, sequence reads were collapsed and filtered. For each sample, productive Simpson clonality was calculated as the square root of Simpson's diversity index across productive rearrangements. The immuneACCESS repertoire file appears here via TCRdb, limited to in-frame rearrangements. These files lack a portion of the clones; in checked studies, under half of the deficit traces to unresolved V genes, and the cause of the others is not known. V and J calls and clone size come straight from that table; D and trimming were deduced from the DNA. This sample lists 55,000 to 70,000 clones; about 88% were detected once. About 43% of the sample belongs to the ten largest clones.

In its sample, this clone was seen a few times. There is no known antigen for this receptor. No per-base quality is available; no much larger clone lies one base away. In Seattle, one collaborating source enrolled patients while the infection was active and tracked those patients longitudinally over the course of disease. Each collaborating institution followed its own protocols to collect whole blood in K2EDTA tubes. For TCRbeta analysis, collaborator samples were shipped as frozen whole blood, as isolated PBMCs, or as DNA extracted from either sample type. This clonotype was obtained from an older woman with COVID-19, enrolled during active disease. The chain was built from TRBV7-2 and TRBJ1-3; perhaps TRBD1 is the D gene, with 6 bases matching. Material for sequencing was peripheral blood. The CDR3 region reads CASSLQGGSGNTIYF. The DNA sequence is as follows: TGTGCCAGCAGCTTACAAGGGGGATCTGGAAACACCATATATTTT.